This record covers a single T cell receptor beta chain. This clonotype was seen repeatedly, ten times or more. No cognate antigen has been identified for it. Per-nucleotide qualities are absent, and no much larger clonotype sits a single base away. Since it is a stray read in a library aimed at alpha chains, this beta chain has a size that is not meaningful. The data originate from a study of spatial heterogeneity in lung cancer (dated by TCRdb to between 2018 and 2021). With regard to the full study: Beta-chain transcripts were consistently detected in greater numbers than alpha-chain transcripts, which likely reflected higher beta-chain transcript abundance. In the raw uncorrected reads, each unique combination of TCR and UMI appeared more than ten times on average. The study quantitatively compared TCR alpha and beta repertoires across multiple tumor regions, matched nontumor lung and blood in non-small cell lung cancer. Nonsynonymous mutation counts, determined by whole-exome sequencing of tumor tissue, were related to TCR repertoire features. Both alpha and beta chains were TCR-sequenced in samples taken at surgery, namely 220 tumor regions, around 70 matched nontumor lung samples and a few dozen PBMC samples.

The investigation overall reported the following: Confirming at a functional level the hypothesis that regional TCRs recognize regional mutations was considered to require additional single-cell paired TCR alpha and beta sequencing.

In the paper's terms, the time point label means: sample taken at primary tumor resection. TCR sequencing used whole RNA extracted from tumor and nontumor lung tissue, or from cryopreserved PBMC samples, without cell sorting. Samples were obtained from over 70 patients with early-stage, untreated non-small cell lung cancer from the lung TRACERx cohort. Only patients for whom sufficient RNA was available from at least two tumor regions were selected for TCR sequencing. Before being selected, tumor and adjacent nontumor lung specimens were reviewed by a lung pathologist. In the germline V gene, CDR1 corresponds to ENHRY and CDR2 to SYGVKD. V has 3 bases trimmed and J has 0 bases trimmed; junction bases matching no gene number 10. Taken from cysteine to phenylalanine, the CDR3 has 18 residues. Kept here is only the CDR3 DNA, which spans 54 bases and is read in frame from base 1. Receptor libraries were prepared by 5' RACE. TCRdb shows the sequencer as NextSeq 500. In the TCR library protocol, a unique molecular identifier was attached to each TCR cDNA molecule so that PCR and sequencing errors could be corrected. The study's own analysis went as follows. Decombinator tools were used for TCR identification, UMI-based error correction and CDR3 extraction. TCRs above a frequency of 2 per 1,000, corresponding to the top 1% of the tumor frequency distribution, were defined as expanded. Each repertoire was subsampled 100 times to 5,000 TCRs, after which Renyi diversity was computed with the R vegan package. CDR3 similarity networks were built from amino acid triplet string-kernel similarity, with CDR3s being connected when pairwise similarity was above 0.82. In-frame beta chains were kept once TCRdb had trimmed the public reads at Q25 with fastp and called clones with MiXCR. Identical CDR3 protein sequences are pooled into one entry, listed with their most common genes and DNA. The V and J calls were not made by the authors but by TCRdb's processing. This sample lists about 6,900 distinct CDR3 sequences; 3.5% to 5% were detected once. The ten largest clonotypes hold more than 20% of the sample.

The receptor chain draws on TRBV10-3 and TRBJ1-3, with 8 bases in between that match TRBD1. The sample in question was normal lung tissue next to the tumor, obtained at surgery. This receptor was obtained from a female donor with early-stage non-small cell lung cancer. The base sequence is TGTGCCATCAGTGACCACTCAGGACAGGGACCCTCTGGAAACACCATATATTTT. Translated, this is CAISDHSGQGPSGNTIYF.